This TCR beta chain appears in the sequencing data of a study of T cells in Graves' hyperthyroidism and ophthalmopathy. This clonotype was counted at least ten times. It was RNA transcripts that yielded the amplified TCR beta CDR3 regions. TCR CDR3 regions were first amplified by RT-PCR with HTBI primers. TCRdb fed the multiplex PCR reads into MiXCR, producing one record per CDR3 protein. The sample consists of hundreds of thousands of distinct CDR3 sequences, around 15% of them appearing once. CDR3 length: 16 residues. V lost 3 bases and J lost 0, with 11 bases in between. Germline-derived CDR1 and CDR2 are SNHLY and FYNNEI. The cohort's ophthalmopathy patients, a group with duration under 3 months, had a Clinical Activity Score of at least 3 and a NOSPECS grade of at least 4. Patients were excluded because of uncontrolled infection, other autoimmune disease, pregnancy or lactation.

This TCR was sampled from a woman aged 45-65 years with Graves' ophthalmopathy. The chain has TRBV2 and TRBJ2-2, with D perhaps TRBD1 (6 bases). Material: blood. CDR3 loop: CASSDWRTANTGELFF. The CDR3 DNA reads TGTGCCAGCAGTGATTGGCGGACAGCGAACACCGGGGAGCTGTTTTTT.